The clone carrying this TCR beta chain has more than one count but fewer than ten. Its specificity is unknown. Germline assignment: CDR1 SGHAT and CDR2 FQNNGV. The V end was cut by 5 bases, the J end by 4 bases, with 12 bases between. The CDR3 has 14 amino acids. These data are taken from a study of T cells in Graves' hyperthyroidism and ophthalmopathy. Findings and limits, study-wide: The model identified upcoming ophthalmopathy a median approximately seven months ahead of onset.

Sampled blood dates from first hyperthyroidism diagnosis, and it precedes any ophthalmopathy symptoms. Amplified TCR beta CDR3 regions came from RNA transcripts. HTBI primers drove first-round RT-PCR of the TCR CDR3. TCRdb reanalysed the multiplex PCR reads using MiXCR and keeps one entry per CDR3 protein. The table has more than 550,000 distinct CDR3 sequences, 18% seen once. The chain combines TRBV11-2 with TRBJ2-1, with D perhaps TRBD1 (6 bases). The origin of this receptor is a woman aged 50 to 60 with Graves' hyperthyroidism that later progressed to Graves' ophthalmopathy. Sequenced material: blood. CDR3 sequence (DNA): TGTGCCAGCAGCCCCCTCAGGGGATACAATGAGCAGTTCTTC. Amino acids: CASSPLRGYNEQFF.